This T cell receptor beta chain emerged from a study (dated by TCRdb to the mid-2010s). About the study as a whole: The study examined whether tumor-infiltrating Tregs in breast cancer are drawn from blood Tregs or arise in situ by conversion from other CD4+ T cell subsets.

General findings and caveats noted by the study authors: Tumor memory CD4+ T cell TCR gene usage clustered with blood and lymph node memory CD4+ cells and lymph node naive CD4+ cells. The greatest overlap of tumor-infiltrating Treg TCR alpha and beta sequences was observed with tumor naive CD4+ T cells, followed by blood naive CD4+ T cells. Validation in the larger cohort was restricted to a single TCR beta V-J rearrangement rather than whole repertoires.

The Miltenyi Naive CD4+ T Cell Isolation kit was used to purify naive CD4+ T cells, and Tregs were depleted with CD25 microbeads. Tregs, naive and memory CD4+ T cells from tumor, blood and ipsilateral draining lymph nodes of 5 or 6 breast cancer patients underwent full-length TCR alpha and beta sequencing. Ficoll density gradient centrifugation was used to isolate mononuclear cells from lymph nodes or from approximately 46 ml of peripheral blood. A purity exceeding 90% was confirmed by FACS for the sorted cell populations. Full-length TCR variable regions were amplified by 5' RACE PCR using constant-region reverse primers, and then by semi-nested PCR using Nested Universal Primer A. The ReliaPrep RNA Cell Miniprep System was used to extract total RNA, which was then reverse transcribed into 5'RACE-ready cDNA with the SMARTer RACE 5'/3' Kit. Full-length TCR alpha and beta libraries were barcoded with multiplex adaptors and sequenced on an Illumina MiSeq. Per the original workflow: For each of nine subset-tissue groups, sequencing data from the five patients were pooled, and the groups were then compared using unsupervised clustering of TCR gene usage. The Morisita-Horn index was used to calculate repertoire similarity, with shared sequences weighted according to their contribution to each repertoire. TCRdb reprocessed the public reads (quality trimming at Q25 with fastp, clone calling with MiXCR) and kept in-frame beta chains. Identical CDR3 proteins give one entry, which carries the most common genes and DNA. The V and J calls were determined by TCRdb, not by the authors. Recorded for this sample are around 50,000 distinct CDR3 sequences; roughly 15% of them occurred a single time. In total, the top ten clones hold 2% to 2.5% of the sample.

The germline V gene provides CDR1 LGHNA and CDR2 YSLEER. The CDR3 runs 20 residues from the cysteine to the phenylalanine. Here the CDR3 DNA is all that survives: 60 bases in frame from base 1. V is clipped by 0 bases and J by 0 bases, and the sequence between their germline boundaries is 23 bases long. With respect to this clonotype: Its cognate antigen has yet to be identified. No base quality information exists; no much larger clone differs at one position.

The specimen was naive CD4+ T cells sorted from blood. Interpreted using the paper, the cell subset or site label stands for: naive CD4+ T cells, CD4+CD45RA+CD25-. The chain is encoded by TRBV4-3 joined to TRBJ2-5; perhaps TRBD2 is the D gene, with 6 bases matching. This sequence was found in a female donor with breast cancer. The DNA sequence reads TGCGCCAGCAGCCAAGATTTTAAGGTGGGGGGAGCCGGGTACCAAGAGACCCAGTACTTC. The encoded protein is CASSQDFKVGGAGYQETQYF.